These 10 T cell receptor beta chains were all obtained from the same sample, sequenced in a study of T-cell reconstitution after alpha-beta-depleted transplantation in children. A library of TCRbeta sequences, prepared with unique molecular identifiers, was generated. TCRdb ran MiXCR on the PCR reads and lists one entry per CDR3 protein. The data show 350,000 to 450,000 distinct CDR3 sequences, with around 21% seen just once and less than 4.5% held by the top ten. This material consisted of PBMCs from the stem cell graft donor, taken from the stem cell graft. The receptor set was obtained from a human donor who donated a stem cell graft to a child with acute myeloid leukemia.

The rearrangement links TRBV5-1 to TRBJ1-1; a possible D gene is TRBD1 (5 bases). The CDR3 consists of 14 residues. V was clipped by 0 bases and J by 4 bases, with 10 bases between them. The V gene's germline CDR1 is SGHRS and CDR2 YFSETQ. CDR3 loop: CASSLAEGTTEAFF. CDR3 sequence (DNA): TGCGCCAGCAGCTTGGCTGAGGGGACCACTGAAGCTTTCTTT.

The chain carries TRBV12-3 or TRBV12-4 and TRBJ2-5, with 7 bases aligning to TRBD1. The junction had 11 bases not matched to a gene; V was cut back by 5 bases and J by 2 bases. CDR3 length: 16 residues. The CDR3 spells CASSALPGQPQETQYF. As DNA, the CDR3 is TGTGCCAGCAGTGCCCTACCGGGACAGCCTCAAGAGACCCAGTACTTC.

This sequence joins TRBV28 and TRBJ2-7; TRBD1 matches at 8 bases. The CDR3 length is 13 residues. Trimming at V came to 4 bases and at J to 5 bases, leaving 4 bases not matched to a gene. The germline CDR1 and CDR2 sequences are MDHEN and SYDVKM. Written as DNA, the CDR3 is TGTGCCAGCAGTTACCCGGACAGGGACGAGCAGTACTTC. Translated, it gives CASSYPDRDEQYF. The variable domain in full, completed from reference TRBV28 and TRBJ2-7, reads DVKVTQSSRYLVKRTGEKVFLECVQDMDHENMFWYRQDPGLGLRLIYFSYDVKMKEKGDIPEGYSVSREKKERFSLILESASTNQTSMYLCASSYPDRDEQYFGPGTRLTVT.

In its sample, this clonotype was seen a few times. The J gene is TRBJ2-1, the V gene TRBV20-1; 7 nucleotides align to TRBD1. The germline V gene has CDR1 DFQATT and CDR2 SNEGSKA (reference sequence). This CDR3 has 14 residues. Germline trimming cut 6 bases from V and 4 bases from J; bases unmatched to any gene: 9. This chain's CDR3 is CSARQGSLYNEQFF. The CDR3 DNA reads as TGCAGTGCGCGACAGGGATCCCTTTACAATGAGCAGTTCTTC.

This clonotype was found a few times. This chain joins TRBV29-1 and TRBJ2-2, with D unclear. The CDR3 is 12 residues long. The ends were cut back, 5 bases at V and 0 bases at J, with 4 bases in the middle. The germline gives CDR1 SQVTM, CDR2 ANQGSEA. The CDR3 region is CSVPANTGELFF. The CDR3 nucleotides read TGCAGCGTTCCCGCGAACACCGGGGAGCTGTTTTTT.

This clonotype was counted between two and nine times. The rearrangement links TRBV28 to TRBJ2-3; D is undetermined. V lost 6 bases and J 4 bases, leaving 20 bases between the germline ends. In germline, CDR1 is MDHEN, CDR2 SYDVKM. CDR3 size: 16 residues. CDR3 region: CASSYPGSSSSDTQYF. CDR3 bases: TGTGCCAGCAGCTACCCCGGGTCCTCTAGTTCAGATACGCAGTATTTT.

The chain uses TRBV5-1 and TRBJ2-1; D perhaps matches TRBD2 (5 bases). V shed 0 bases and J shed 9 bases, with 13 bases lying between them. CDR3 length equals 14 residues. Germline V gene sequence: CDR1 SGHRS, CDR2 YFSETQ. The CDR3 sequence is CASSLESSSGEQFF. Written as DNA, the CDR3 is TGCGCCAGCAGCTTGGAATCTAGCAGCGGTGAGCAGTTCTTC.

This clonotype was counted only a few times. This chain connects TRBV28 to TRBJ2-1; D call uncertain. V shed 5 bases and J shed 2 bases, with 19 bases lying between them. CDR3 size: 17 residues. Per the germline V gene, CDR1 is MDHEN and CDR2 is SYDVKM. The CDR3 nucleotides are TGTGCCAGCAGTCGGCCAGCTTCGGGCCTAGCCTACAATGAGCAGTTCTTC. This codes for CASSRPASGLAYNEQFF.

The sample holds a few counts of this clonotype. This sequence joins TRBV2 and TRBJ2-1; 11 nucleotides line up with TRBD2. Germline V gene sequence: CDR1 SNHLY, CDR2 FYNNEI. V shed 7 bases, J shed 10 bases, and the junction held 9 bases outside the gene matches. The CDR3 spans 14 residues. The CDR3, as DNA: TGTGCCAGCATCGGGCTAGCGGGAGGTGACGAGCAGTTCTTC. This translates into CASIGLAGGDEQFF.

This clonotype has just a few counts. The rearrangement joins TRBV9 to TRBJ2-5, with D perhaps matching TRBD2 (6 bases). CDR1 is SGDLS, CDR2 YYNGEE, per germline. Trimming shortened V by 4 bases and J by 4 bases, and 20 bases separated the two germline ends. The CDR3 sequence is 16 residues long. The CDR3 nucleotides read TGTGCCAGCAGCCCAGAAACGGGAGAAAGAGTAGAGACCCAGTACTTC. Amino acids: CASSPETGERVETQYF. Based on the CDR3 plus reference TRBV9 and TRBJ2-5, the full variable domain is DSGVTQTPKHLITATGQRVTLRCSPRSGDLSVYWYQQSLDQGLQFLIQYYNGEERAKGNILERFSAQQFPDLHSELNLSSLELGDSALYFCASSPETGERVETQYFGPGTRLLVL.